This TCR beta chain appears in the sequencing data of a study of OX40 agonist ivuxolimab in advanced cancers. About the full investigation: The costimulatory receptor OX40 (CD134) was targeted by ivuxolimab, a fully human IgG2 agonistic monoclonal antibody. Intravenous ivuxolimab was administered to patients every 2 weeks at six dose levels: 0.01, 0.1, 0.3, 1.5, 3 and 10 mg/kg. Of the roughly 51 dose-escalation patients, hepatocellular carcinoma was present in roughly 19, melanoma in approximately 15, renal cell carcinoma in 9 and head and neck cancer in 9. In the dose-escalation cohort, 65% to 85% of patients were male, and the mean age was roughly 56 years with a range of roughly 20 to 80. Patients were allowed to have had prior anti-PD-1, anti-PD-L1 or anti-CTLA-4 therapy, and approximately 40% of the dose-escalation patients had previously received checkpoint inhibitors. Partial responses occurred in three dose-escalation patients, of whom one had hepatocellular carcinoma and two had cutaneous melanoma. The point of sequencing TCRbeta in the periphery was to test whether ivuxolimab changed TCR sequence diversity and drove clonal T-cell expansion. The paper describes the monotherapy dose-escalation part (N of about 54 patients) of the phase I trial of ivuxolimab.

With regard to this clone: It lacks a known antigen. Base qualities are missing; no much larger clone stands one base away.

Patients with autoimmune disease history or receiving systemic immunosuppression were excluded from the trial. Peripheral blood for TCR sequencing was drawn from every dose cohort at baseline, at cycle 4 day 1 and at cycle 7 day 1. The samples were taken from a phase I, first-in-human, multicenter, open-label dose-escalation trial of ivuxolimab. Adults with locally advanced or metastatic head and neck squamous cell, hepatocellular, melanoma or renal cell carcinoma were enrolled in the trial. CD4+ and CD8+ T cells were sorted separately from peripheral blood before TCR sequencing. V is cut back by 2 bases and J by 1 base, with 7 bases in the junction unmatched. The CDR1 and CDR2 encoded by the germline V gene (reference sequence) are LNHDA and SQIVND. Spanning cysteine to phenylalanine, the CDR3 consists of 16 amino acids. The CDR3 DNA has 48 bases and is translated from base 1. To sequence the TCRbeta CDR3 region, genomic DNA was isolated from the sorted cells. The immunoSEQ Assay was used to sequence the TCRbeta CDR3 regions. The source is immuneACCESS, and TCRdb retained only in-frame sequences with V and J called. Part of the clones is not carried over; for the studies checked, unresolved V genes explain less than half of this, and the remainder is unexplained. The sample contains over 100,000 clones, approximately 90% of them found a single time. The ten biggest clones cover approximately 1.1% of the sample.

Here is what the overall study found, with its caveats: Antigen specificity was not determined for the clonally expanded peripheral T cells. Partial responders in the 0.1-3.0 mg/kg groups had among the lowest normalized peripheral clonal expansion, especially among CD8+ T cells. Clonal expansion of both CD4+ and CD8+ blood T cells was observed from baseline to week 6 at doses 0.1 to 3.0 mg/kg. Low levels of normalized T-cell clonal expansion were also seen in some patients who did not respond. After ivuxolimab, CD8+ T cells had more expanded clones than CD4+ T cells on average.

The source of this sequence is an adult with an advanced solid tumor such as melanoma, head and neck, liver or kidney cancer. The sequence is built from TRBV19 and TRBJ2-7, with TRBD1 identical over 8 junction bases. This specimen was CD4+ or CD8+ T cells sorted from blood, taken in a trial of the OX40 agonist ivuxolimab. The sequence in DNA is TGTGCCAGTAGTATAAGGTACCGACAGGGGTCCTACGAGCAGTACTTC. Its protein product is CASSIRYRQGSYEQYF.